What follows are 27 T cell receptor beta chains derived from one specimen sequenced in a study of blood T cell repertoires in COVID-19. Sequenced by immunoSEQ multiplex PCR; TCRdb stores in-frame clones only, minus some. Of 150,000 to 200,000 clones listed, 75% to 95% are singletons. Source material: peripheral blood. Receptor source: a man over 45 with acute or convalescent COVID-19.

This clone was observed once. The chain recombines TRBV25-1 with TRBJ2-5; 12 bases fit TRBD1. V gave up 2 bases and J gave up 4 bases; unmatched junction bases: 5. The CDR3 extends over 16 amino acids. Per germline, CDR1 MGHDK and CDR2 SYGVNS. CDR3 region: CASSEEGQGARETQYF. As DNA, the CDR3 is TGTGCCAGCAGTGAAGAGGGACAGGGGGCAAGAGAGACCCAGTACTTC.

This sequence joins TRBV28 and TRBJ2-4; 7 positions match TRBD1. The length of the CDR3 is 16 residues. Germline CDR1 is MDHEN and CDR2 is SYDVKM. V shed 5 bases, J shed 0 bases, and the junction held 7 bases outside the gene matches. CDR3 nucleotide sequence: TGTGCCAGCAGTAATGACAGGGTCGTAGCCAAAAACATTCAGTACTTC. It yields the protein CASSNDRVVAKNIQYF.

This chain connects TRBV7-3 to TRBJ2-2, with TRBD1 matching over 8 bases. The junction had 10 bases not matched to a gene; V was cut back by 5 bases and J by 2 bases. Germline CDR1 SGHTA, CDR2 FQGTGA. This CDR3 region has 17 residues. The CDR3 DNA sequence: TGTGCCAGCAGCCCCCCCCCAGGGGGCCGAAACACCGGGGAGCTGTTTTTT. Protein sequence: CASSPPPGGRNTGELFF.

V usage is TRBV9 and J usage is TRBJ1-3; possibly TRBD1 for D (5 bases). V gave up 0 bases and J gave up 6 bases, with 22 bases separating them. Germline V gives CDR1 SGDLS, CDR2 YYNGEE. The CDR3 loop spans 18 amino acids. The CDR3 DNA follows: TGTGCCAGCAGCGTAGCCAATAGACCGTTTACAGGTGAAAACACCATATATTTT. Translated: CASSVANRPFTGENTIYF.

The chain couples TRBV4-1 to TRBJ2-7; 8 nucleotides match TRBD1. With V trimmed by 4 bases and J by 3 bases, 5 bases remained unmatched. Looked up from germline, CDR1 is MGHRA and CDR2 is YSYEKL. The CDR3 is 14 amino acids. The CDR3 here is CASSPTGESYEQYV. Here the CDR3 DNA reads TGCGCCAGCAGCCCGACAGGGGAAAGCTACGAGCAGTACGTC.

The V call is TRBV7-9, the J call TRBJ1-2; 7 bases match TRBD1. The CDR3 sequence is 15 residues long. The germline V gene has CDR1 SEHNR and CDR2 FQNEAQ (reference sequence). The ends lost 6 bases at V and 4 bases at J; junction bases unmatched: 11. The CDR3 sequence: CASSKVGGAGYGYTF. CDR3 bases: TGTGCCAGCAGTAAAGTAGGGGGCGCGGGCTATGGCTACACCTTC.

The chain carries TRBV23-1 and TRBJ2-1; 12 nucleotides align to TRBD1. TRBV23-1 is designated an ORF whose function remains uncertain. The CDR3 extends over 17 amino acids. Trimming removed 1 base from V and 6 bases from J; junction bases left unmatched: 7. CDR3 in amino acids: CASSQFGDRGLFNEQFF. CDR3 DNA: TGCGCCAGCAGTCAATTTGGGGACAGGGGGCTCTTCAATGAGCAGTTCTTC.

This chain connects TRBV20-1 to TRBJ2-7; a weak D match, TRBD1 (6 bases). Germline lookup yields CDR1 DFQATT and CDR2 SNEGSKA (reference sequence). Trimming took 5 bases from V and 4 from J, leaving 9 bases between them. The CDR3 runs 11 residues. This CDR3 is CSAPQGYEQYF. The CDR3 nucleotides are TGCAGTGCTCCCCAGGGGTACGAGCAGTACTTC.

The chain uses TRBV4-1 and TRBJ2-3, with TRBD1 identical over 7 bases. V shed 4 bases, J shed 4 bases, and the junction held 2 bases outside the gene matches. CDR1 and CDR2 (germline): MGHRA, YSYEKL. There are 13 residues in the CDR3. As DNA, the CDR3 is TGCGCCAGCAGCCCCACAGGGGCAGATACGCAGTATTTT. This codes for CASSPTGADTQYF.

The rearrangement uses TRBV6-5 and TRBJ2-1, with TRBD2 matching 9 bases. Germline CDR1 reads MNHEY; CDR2 reads SVGAGI. This CDR3 is built from 15 residues. The J segment lost 9 bases and the V segment lost 0 bases, leaving 6 bases of the junction unmatched. CDR3 protein: CASSYSAGGPIEQFF. CDR3 DNA: TGTGCCAGCAGTTACTCGGCGGGAGGGCCAATTGAGCAGTTCTTC.

The chain combines TRBV30 with TRBJ1-1, with 12 bases identical to TRBD1. This CDR3 has 15 amino acids. Germline-derived CDR1 and CDR2 are GTSNPN and SVGIG (reference sequence). Trimming cost V 5 bases and J 1 base; bases outside gene matches: 5. CDR3 loop: CAWGGTGGWNTEAFF. CDR3 coding DNA: TGTGCCTGGGGTGGGACAGGGGGCTGGAACACTGAAGCTTTCTTT.

This clone was seen only once. The gene calls are TRBV28 and TRBJ1-2, with D unclear. The CDR3 runs 14 residues. CDR1 and CDR2 (germline): MDHEN, SYDVKM. V was trimmed by 6 bases and J by 4 bases, leaving 15 bases between them. The CDR3: CASSYRAVSYGYTF. The CDR3, as DNA: TGTGCCAGCAGCTACAGAGCGGTCAGCTATGGCTACACCTTC.

The chain has TRBV2 and TRBJ1-1; maybe TRBD1 (5 bases). CDR3 length: 14 amino acids. With 3 bases removed from V and 4 bases from J, the gap between germline ends came to 12 bases. The germline CDR1 and CDR2 sequences are SNHLY and FYNNEI. The CDR3 DNA follows: TGTGCCAGCAGTGATAGGGACGGGGGCACTGAAGCTTTCTTT. It translates to CASSDRDGGTEAFF.

V and J are TRBV7-9 and TRBJ2-4, with a weak D call TRBD2 (6 bases). Trimming pared 4 bases from V and 14 bases from J, leaving 18 bases between. This CDR3 is 13 amino acids long. Looked up from germline, CDR1 is SEHNR and CDR2 is FQNEAQ (reference sequence). The CDR3 sequence is CASSSREAGKKYF. CDR3 DNA sequence: TGTGCCAGCAGCTCTAGGGAGGCGGGGAAGAAGTACTTC.

This rearrangement joins TRBV15 to TRBJ2-3, with TRBD1 as a possible D gene (5 bases). The CDR3 totals 18 residues. V was trimmed by 1 base and J by 1 base, leaving 18 bases between them. Per germline, CDR1 LNHNV and CDR2 YYDKDF (reference sequence). The CDR3 DNA follows: TGTGCCACCAGCAGAGCTCGTAGGACATTGGGCGGCACAGATACGCAGTATTTT. Its translation: CATSRARRTLGGTDTQYF.

V is TRBV29-1 and J is TRBJ1-4, with TRBD1 identical over 9 bases. Germline V gene sequence: CDR1 SQVTM, CDR2 ANQGSEA. The CDR3 loop spans 14 amino acids. Trimming removed 4 bases from V and 4 bases from J; junction bases left unmatched: 4. CDR3 sequence reads: CSVAPGQGNEKLFF. As DNA, the CDR3 is TGCAGCGTTGCACCGGGACAGGGTAATGAAAAACTGTTTTTT. The full variable domain, its missing parts supplied by reference TRBV29-1 and TRBJ1-4, is SAVISQKPSRDICQRGTSLTIQCQVDSQVTMMFWYRQQPGQSLTLIATANQGSEATYESGFVIDKFPISRPNLTFSTLTVSNMSPEDSSIYLCSVAPGQGNEKLFFGSGTQLSVL.

The chain combines TRBV4-3 with TRBJ1-2; TRBD1 matches 10 bases. J gave up 4 bases and V 0 bases, and 8 bases lay outside the gene matches. Germline-derived CDR1 and CDR2 are LGHNA and YSLEER. This CDR3 is built from 17 residues. In nucleotides, the CDR3 is TGCGCCAGCAGCCAAGATAGGGGACAGGGGCCTCTCTATGGCTACACCTTC. This encodes CASSQDRGQGPLYGYTF.

V and J are TRBV7-8 and TRBJ2-5; perhaps TRBD2 as D (6 bases). V lost 1 base and J lost 5, with 17 bases in between. The germline CDR1 and CDR2 sequences are SGHVS and FQNEAQ. This CDR3 is built from 16 residues. CDR3 sequence reads: CASSLVSGRDWETQYF. CDR3 DNA: TGTGCCAGCAGCTTAGTCTCTGGGCGGGATTGGGAGACCCAGTACTTC.

The chain employs TRBV7-2 and TRBJ2-5; the match to TRBD1 covers 9 bases. CDR3 size: 16 residues. Germline V gene sequence: CDR1 SGHTA, CDR2 FQGNSA. V lost 6 bases to trimming and J lost 4 bases; unmatched junction nucleotides: 12. The CDR3 region is CASSEIYRGLRETQYF. CDR3 DNA: TGTGCCAGCAGTGAAATCTACAGGGGGCTTAGAGAGACCCAGTACTTC.

The chain couples TRBV30 to TRBJ1-6; the D gene is possibly TRBD1 (6 bases). Germline CDR1 is GTSNPN and CDR2 is SVGIG (reference sequence). The V end was cut by 3 bases, the J end by 9 bases, with 15 bases between. The CDR3 runs to 14 residues. The CDR3 coding sequence is TGTGCCTGGAGGGATACAGGGCATCCTTCACCCCTCCACTTT. Amino acid sequence: CAWRDTGHPSPLHF.

The J gene is TRBJ2-2, the V gene TRBV7-9; TRBD1 matches at 7 bases. Trimming took 4 bases from V and 10 from J; bases not matched to a gene: 6. This CDR3 is built from 13 residues. Looked up from germline, CDR1 is SEHNR and CDR2 is FQNEAQ (reference sequence). The CDR3 coding sequence is TGTGCCAGCAGCTCTCTAGGGGGCGCGGAGCTGTTTTTT. This translates into CASSSLGGAELFF.

Here the CDR3 reads CASSPQGGQGASGYTF. In DNA, the CDR3 is TGCGCCAGCAGCCCCCAAGGGGGGCAGGGGGCAAGTGGCTACACCTTC. The chain links TRBV4-1 to TRBJ1-2; 8 bases align to TRBD1. Trimming cost V 4 bases and J 7 bases; bases outside gene matches: 14. This CDR3 region has 16 residues. Per the germline V gene, CDR1 is MGHRA and CDR2 is YSYEKL.

The rearrangement joins TRBV18 to TRBJ1-2, with 7 positions matching TRBD1. This CDR3 is 14 amino acids long. Germline V CDR1 and CDR2: KGHSH, LQKENI. Trimming cost V 5 bases and J 0 bases; bases outside gene matches: 3. This CDR3 reads CASSTGTANYGYTF. CDR3 nucleotides: TGTGCCAGCTCAACGGGGACAGCTAACTATGGCTACACCTTC.

The CDR3 reads CASSATQVNYGYTF. The DNA of the CDR3 is TGCGCCAGCAGCGCTACACAGGTGAACTATGGCTACACCTTC. This chain uses TRBV4-1 with TRBJ1-2; tentatively, D is TRBD1 (5 bases). The V and J ends lost 5 bases and 2 bases respectively, with 12 bases between them. The CDR3 covers 14 residues. Per germline, CDR1 MGHRA and CDR2 YSYEKL.

The CDR3 sequence: CASSPAGLKTQYF. The CDR3 coding sequence is TGTGCCAGCAGTCCAGCGGGATTGAAGACCCAGTACTTC. The chain carries TRBV6-2 or TRBV6-3 and TRBJ2-5, with 7 bases aligning to TRBD2. With V trimmed by 5 bases and J by 6 bases, 6 bases remained unmatched. This CDR3 is 13 amino acids long. Germline V CDR1 and CDR2: MNHEY, SVGEGT.

The chain links TRBV28 to TRBJ2-7; TRBD2 agrees at 8 bases. The CDR3 is made up of 13 amino acids. CDR1 is MDHEN, CDR2 SYDVKM, per germline. Trimming took 9 bases from V and 4 from J; bases not matched to a gene: 8. The CDR3 protein is CASNSGAGYEQYF. The CDR3 nucleotides are TGTGCCAGTAATAGCGGGGCGGGGTACGAGCAGTACTTC.

The J gene is TRBJ2-5, the V gene TRBV28; D not resolved. CDR3 length equals 13 residues. Trimming stripped 6 bases from V and 3 bases from J, with 11 bases between. Looked up from germline, CDR1 is MDHEN and CDR2 is SYDVKM. The CDR3 loop reads CASSLTDKETQYF. The CDR3 DNA is TGTGCCAGCAGCCTAACAGATAAAGAGACCCAGTACTTC.